These 21 T cell receptor beta chains share one sample of origin, sequenced in a study of T cells in Graves' hyperthyroidism and ophthalmopathy. TCR beta CDR3 sequences were amplified from RNA transcripts. First-round RT-PCR targeting the TCR CDR3 was performed with the HTBI primer set. MiXCR, applied by TCRdb to the multiplex PCR reads, yields one record per CDR3 protein. The table shows 370,000 or so distinct CDR3 sequences, with less than 15% occurring only once. The sequencing input was blood. The receptors come from a young man with Graves' hyperthyroidism that later progressed to Graves' ophthalmopathy.

This chain uses TRBV5-1 with TRBJ1-1; D remains ambiguous. The CDR3 runs 14 residues. CDR1 and CDR2 (germline): SGHRS, YFSETQ. The ends were cut back, 0 bases at V and 1 base at J, with 7 bases in the middle. The CDR3 coding sequence is TGCGCCAGCAGCTTGGTTTCCAGGAACACTGAAGCTTTCTTT. This codes for CASSLVSRNTEAFF.

This clonotype was seen ten or more times. The chain carries TRBV12-5 and TRBJ2-3; 7 nucleotides align to TRBD1. Unmatched junction bases numbered 12, after V lost 1 base and J lost 2 bases. This CDR3 spans 18 amino acids. Germline values: CDR1 LGHNT, CDR2 FRNRAP. The CDR3 DNA is TGTGCTAGTGGTTTGGCCCCTCGAACAGGGGTCGTCACAGATACGCAGTATTTT. Protein sequence: CASGLAPRTGVVTDTQYF.

This clonotype was recorded many times. CDR3 loop: CASSLLTSGNTDTQYF. In DNA, the CDR3 is TGTGCCAGCAGTTTATTGACTAGCGGGAACACAGATACGCAGTATTTT. The rearrangement links TRBV27 to TRBJ2-3; 11 bases are a match to TRBD2. Germline V gene sequence: CDR1 MNHEY, CDR2 SMNVEV (reference sequence). CDR3 size: 16 residues. V shed 1 base and J 2 bases; nucleotides not matched to a gene: 2.

The chain is built from TRBV4-1 and TRBJ1-3; D gene uncertain. Germline-derived CDR1 and CDR2 are MGHRA and YSYEKL. This CDR3 spans 14 amino acids. V was pared by 2 bases and J by 1 base, with 6 bases between. In DNA, the CDR3 is TGCGCCAGCAGCCAACATCGTTCTGGAAACACCATATATTTT. Its translation is CASSQHRSGNTIYF.

This clonotype was detected once. Since a much larger clone is just one base distant, this may be a read error. No conserved phenylalanine or tryptophan is present at the end of the CDR3, so a read error is the likely explanation. The CDR3 sequence: CSVDTTPMNTEAFL. CDR3 DNA: TGCAGCGTTGACACGACACCTATGAACACTGAAGCTTTCCTT. The chain recombines TRBV29-1 with TRBJ1-1; D unresolved. The V end was cut by 3 bases, the J end by 0 bases, with 11 bases between. This CDR3 contains 14 residues. In germline, CDR1 is SQVTM, CDR2 ANQGSEA.

Notes on this clonotype: Germline is not matched at one junction end, which may reflect a read error. V is TRBV7-9 and J is TRBJ1-4; D unresolved. Germline V gene lookup returns CDR1 SEHNR and CDR2 FQNEAQ (reference sequence). CDR3 size: 15 residues. CDR3 residues: CASGLAYGSLGKLFF. Written as DNA, the CDR3 is TGTGCCAGCGGCTTAGCGTACGGTTCTCTTGGAAAACTGTTTTTT.

A few counts support this clonotype. This chain uses TRBV6-5 with TRBJ1-6; no firm D call. Per germline, CDR1 MNHEY and CDR2 SVGAGI. The CDR3 spans 16 residues. The V end lost 2 bases, the J end lost 0 bases, and 8 bases lay between the germline ends. CDR3 DNA sequence: TGTGCCAGCAGTTACCTCGGAAGCTCCTATAATTCACCCCTCCACTTT. This gives the protein CASSYLGSSYNSPLHF.

Ten or more counts support this clonotype. The chain carries TRBV12-3 or TRBV12-4 and TRBJ1-6; D call uncertain. This CDR3 is built from 12 residues. V lost 3 bases and J 7 bases, leaving 4 bases between the germline ends. CDR3 sequence reads: CASSLSNSPLHF. For the CDR3, the DNA is TGTGCCAGCAGTTTGAGCAATTCACCCCTCCACTTT.

This clonotype came up a few times. The chain employs TRBV18 and TRBJ1-2; D gene uncertain. Germline V gene sequence: CDR1 KGHSH, CDR2 LQKENI. The CDR3 has 14 amino acids. V was shortened by 1 base and J by 2 bases, with 8 bases between the two germline ends. The CDR3 loop is CASSPQSWNYGYTF. The DNA for the CDR3 is TGTGCCAGCTCACCACAGAGTTGGAACTATGGCTACACCTTC.

This clonotype was counted at least ten times. The rearrangement uses TRBV6-1 and TRBJ1-5; D call uncertain. V was trimmed by 1 base and J by 3 bases, leaving 10 bases between them. The CDR3 sequence is 15 residues long. Germline V gives CDR1 MNHNS, CDR2 SASEGT. The CDR3 DNA reads as TGTGCCAGCAGTGAAGGAGGCATGACCAATCAGCCCCAGCATTTT. This translates into CASSEGGMTNQPQHF.

This clonotype came up many times. The chain couples TRBV5-6 to TRBJ2-5; D not resolved. Germline-derived CDR1 and CDR2 are SGHDT and YYEEEE. The CDR3 extends over 13 amino acids. With 1 base removed from V and 1 base from J, the gap between germline ends came to 5 bases. CDR3 DNA sequence: TGTGCCAGCAGCTTGCCCCTCCAAGAGACCCAGTACTTC. Translated: CASSLPLQETQYF.

This chain joins TRBV29-1 and TRBJ2-1; D not resolved. CDR1 and CDR2 from the germline V gene are SQVTM and ANQGSEA. The CDR3 is made up of 14 amino acids. The V end lost 3 bases, the J end lost 0 bases, and 9 bases lay between the germline ends. CDR3 sequence reads: CSVDDLSSYNEQFF. CDR3 bases: TGCAGCGTTGATGACTTGAGCTCCTACAATGAGCAGTTCTTC.

The sample holds a few counts of this clonotype. The chain carries TRBV20-1 and TRBJ1-1, with a possible D match to TRBD1 (6 bases). V gave up 5 bases and J gave up 0 bases, with 13 bases separating them. This CDR3 region has 14 residues. Per the germline V gene, CDR1 is DFQATT and CDR2 is SNEGSKA (reference sequence). CDR3 coding DNA: TGCAGTGCTCTCGGACAGCCTATGAACACTGAAGCTTTCTTT. Amino acids: CSALGQPMNTEAFF.

Notes on this clonotype: Possible read error: a much larger clone is one base away. The V call is TRBV6-1, the J call TRBJ1-1; D gene ambiguous. The germline V gene encodes CDR1 MNHNS and CDR2 SASEGT. The CDR3 spans 15 residues. Here the CDR3 reads CASSEAGRQNAEAFF. CDR3 DNA sequence: TGTGCCAGCAGTGAAGCTGGGCGGCAGAACGCTGAAGCTTTCTTT.

This clonotype was seen repeatedly, ten times or more. CDR3 in amino acids: CASSERHENQPQHF. The DNA of the CDR3 is TGTGCCAGCAGTGAGAGGCACGAGAATCAGCCCCAGCATTTT. This chain uses TRBV2 with TRBJ1-5, with D hard to call. Trimming took off 3 bases at V and 4 bases at J, with 10 bases between the two ends. The CDR3 consists of 14 residues. Looked up from germline, CDR1 is SNHLY and CDR2 is FYNNEI.

The chain joins TRBV29-1 to TRBJ2-5, with TRBD1 matching 8 bases. Germline V gene sequence: CDR1 SQVTM, CDR2 ANQGSEA. J was trimmed by 5 bases and V by 4 bases; bases with no gene match: 9. CDR3 length: 14 amino acids. In DNA, the CDR3 is TGCAGCGTTGGGGTTGGACAGGGACGGGAGACCCAGTACTTC. It codes for CSVGVGQGRETQYF.

This clonotype was seen repeatedly, ten times or more. The chain recombines TRBV11-2 with TRBJ2-7; unclear D gene. Trimming stripped 1 base from V and 0 bases from J, with 10 bases between. This CDR3 region has 15 residues. Germline V gives CDR1 SGHAT, CDR2 FQNNGV. This CDR3 is CASSLVGISSYEQYF. CDR3 nucleotides: TGTGCCAGCAGCTTAGTTGGGATCAGCTCCTACGAGCAGTACTTC.

About this clonotype itself: This may stem from a read error, because a much larger clone lies one nucleotide away. The genes are TRBV7-2 and TRBJ2-1, with 11 nucleotides matching TRBD2. The J segment lost 9 bases and the V segment lost 5 bases, leaving 9 bases of the junction unmatched. The CDR3 is made up of 15 amino acids. Germline values: CDR1 SGHTA, CDR2 FQGNSA. The CDR3 region is CASSLVASGGLEQFF. For the CDR3, the DNA is TGTGCCAGCAGCCTAGTGGCTAGCGGGGGGCTTGAGCAGTTCTTC.

This clonotype was observed at least ten times. The chain uses TRBV30 and TRBJ1-1; the D gene is possibly TRBD1 (5 bases). V shed 5 bases and J shed 5 bases, with 15 bases lying between them. CDR3 size: 13 residues. CDR1 is GTSNPN, CDR2 SVGIG, per germline (reference sequence). CDR3 nucleotide sequence: TGTGCCTGGGGTCGGAACCGGGGGACTGAAGCTTTCTTT. Its protein is CAWGRNRGTEAFF.

As for this clonotype: Just one base apart from a much larger clone, this may be a read error. The chain has TRBV27 and TRBJ2-7; no clear D. In germline, CDR1 is MNHEY, CDR2 SMNVEV (reference sequence). The CDR3 has 15 residues. Trimming took off 3 bases at V and 2 bases at J, with 14 bases between the two ends. The CDR3: CASSFRPESAYEQYF. The CDR3 coding sequence is TGTGCCAGCAGTTTCCGGCCAGAGTCGGCCTACGAGCAGTACTTC.

At least ten counts were recorded for this clonotype. V gene TRBV7-9 combines with J gene TRBJ2-5; TRBD2 matches 8 bases. This CDR3 spans 15 amino acids. The V and J ends lost 6 bases and 2 bases, in that order; junction bases with no gene match: 8. Germline assignment: CDR1 SEHNR and CDR2 FQNEAQ (reference sequence). This CDR3 is CASRRLASMQETQYF. The CDR3 DNA reads TGTGCCAGCAGACGACTAGCGAGTATGCAAGAGACCCAGTACTTC.